Below, 12 T cell receptor beta chains from the same sample are listed, as sequenced in a study of T cell clonotyping in hematopoietic cell transplantation. Sequencing was performed with immunoSEQ multiplex PCR; in TCRdb, only in-frame clones are kept and a portion is missing. The sample includes 25,000 to 35,000 clones, about 93% of them seen just once. Time point noted: recipient sample about 28 days before transplant, after cytoreduction. Sample: peripheral blood mononuclear cells, taken before stem cell transplant. Receptors were obtained from a man between 50 and 59 years old with acute myeloid leukemia. Some clones in this sample may be carry-over from other donors' samples.

V and J are TRBV10-2 and TRBJ1-6, with 9 nucleotides matching TRBD1. The trim removed 6 bases at V and 7 bases at J, leaving 10 bases unmatched. The CDR3 runs 16 residues. The germline V gene has CDR1 WSHSY and CDR2 SAAADI. In DNA, the CDR3 is TGCGCCAGCAGAGCACAGGGGGCGGCCTGGAATTCACCCCTCCACTTT. It codes for CASRAQGAAWNSPLHF.

This sequence joins TRBV5-1 and TRBJ2-1, with 9 bases identical to TRBD1. Germline V gene sequence: CDR1 SGHRS, CDR2 YFSETQ. The CDR3 contains 15 residues. The V segment lost 3 bases and the J segment 3 bases; nucleotides outside the gene matches: 4. The CDR3 coding sequence is TGCGCCAGCAGCTCGACAGGGGGGTTCTACAATGAGCAGTTCTTC. This translates into CASSSTGGFYNEQFF.

The gene calls are TRBV29-1 and TRBJ2-5; D may be TRBD1 (6 bases). The CDR3 is made up of 13 amino acids. CDR1 and CDR2 (germline): SQVTM, ANQGSEA. V lost 4 bases and J 2 bases, leaving 11 bases between the germline ends. CDR3 sequence (DNA): TGCAGCGTTGGGGACCAGGGGCAAGAGACCCAGTACTTC. Its translation is CSVGDQGQETQYF.

The rearrangement joins TRBV4-3 to TRBJ1-2, with TRBD1 matching 7 bases. The CDR3 loop spans 14 amino acids. After removal of 3 bases from V and 9 bases from J, the junction contained 10 bases not matched to a gene. Germline assignment: CDR1 LGHNA and CDR2 YSLEER. CDR3 region: CASSQWDSRGSYTF. In nucleotides, the CDR3 is TGCGCCAGCAGCCAGTGGGACAGTAGGGGAAGCTACACCTTC.

The rearrangement links TRBV19 to TRBJ2-6, with TRBD2 matching over 8 bases. V lost 5 bases, J lost 4 bases, and 7 bases stayed unmatched. This CDR3 region has 16 residues. From germline, CDR1 is LNHDA and CDR2 SQIVND (reference sequence). The CDR3 DNA reads TGTGCCAGTAGTTTTAGCGGGACCGCGGGGGCCAACGTCCTGACTTTC. This gives the protein CASSFSGTAGANVLTF.

The rearrangement uses TRBV11-2 and TRBJ2-7; 7 positions agree with TRBD2. V lost 3 bases to trimming and J lost 3 bases; unmatched junction nucleotides: 11. The germline V gene encodes CDR1 SGHAT and CDR2 FQNNGV. This CDR3 contains 16 residues. The CDR3 nucleotides are TGTGCCAGCAGCTTCTTGGGCGGGAGTGGAGTCTACGAGCAGTACTTC. It specifies CASSFLGGSGVYEQYF.

This clone was seen a single time. The V call is TRBV5-1, the J call TRBJ2-6; D is uncertain. The CDR3 is 16 amino acids. Trimming pared 0 bases from V and 0 bases from J, leaving 7 bases between. CDR1 and CDR2 from the germline V gene are SGHRS and YFSETQ. CDR3: CASSLVMSSGANVLTF. The CDR3 nucleotides read TGCGCCAGCAGCTTGGTAATGAGCTCTGGGGCCAACGTCCTGACTTTC.

The chain is built from TRBV6-6 and TRBJ2-7; D unresolved. Germline CDR1 is MNHNY and CDR2 is SVGAGI (reference sequence). This CDR3 is 14 amino acids long. Between the trimmed V and J ends, which lost 7 bases and 2 bases, there was a span of 15 bases. Here the CDR3 DNA reads TGTGCCAGCACCCTAGGACGTGGAGCCTACGAGCAGTACTTC. Encoded protein: CASTLGRGAYEQYF.

This rearrangement joins TRBV7-8 to TRBJ2-4; D gene uncertain. Trimming pared 3 bases from V and 4 bases from J, leaving 10 bases between. The CDR3 extends over 14 amino acids. CDR1 is SGHVS and CDR2 is FQNEAQ in the germline V gene. The CDR3 DNA reads as TGTGCCAGCAGCTTCGCCGCGGCGAAAAACATTCAGTACTTC. Its protein is CASSFAAAKNIQYF.

The V call is TRBV7-9, the J call TRBJ2-7, with D possibly matching TRBD1 (5 bases). CDR3 length: 12 amino acids. Between the trimmed V and J ends, which lost 5 bases and 3 bases, there was a span of 8 bases. Germline CDR1 and CDR2: SEHNR and FQNEAQ (reference sequence). Here the CDR3 reads CASSLQGYEQYF. CDR3 in DNA: TGTGCCAGCAGCCTTCAGGGCTACGAGCAGTACTTC.

The gene calls are TRBV6-6 and TRBJ2-3; 10 nucleotides line up with TRBD1. The CDR3 loop spans 16 amino acids. V shed 6 bases and J 3 bases; nucleotides not matched to a gene: 9. CDR1 and CDR2 (germline): MNHNY, SVGAGI (reference sequence). DNA for the CDR3: TGTGCCAGCAGCAGCCGGGACAGGGGCGGTACAGATACGCAGTATTTT. Its protein product is CASSSRDRGGTDTQYF.

The genes are TRBV7-6 and TRBJ2-2; D assignment may be TRBD1 or TRBD2 (5 bases each). The CDR3 has 17 residues. With 5 bases removed from V and 3 bases from J, the gap between germline ends came to 19 bases. Germline assignment: CDR1 SGHVS and CDR2 FNYEAQ. CDR3 nucleotides: TGTGCCAGCAGCACCTACTCGGGACCCCCGGACACCGGGGAGCTGTTTTTT. Translation: CASSTYSGPPDTGELFF.